This entry is about one T cell receptor (beta chain). This clonotype was recorded many times. No antigen is known for it. An end of the junction does not agree with germline; a read error may underlie this. These data belong to a study of glioma-infiltrating T cells (dated by TCRdb to about 2016). For context, the study as a whole: Sequencing of TCR alpha- and beta-chain repertoires was performed on glioma tissue, on non-neoplastic brain tissue, and on matched peripheral blood mononuclear cells. To measure how far tissue and blood T-cell populations diverged, each tissue-infiltrating repertoire was compared against the peripheral blood repertoire of the same patient. The paired cohort comprised three low-grade glioma patients, under 10 primary glioblastoma patients and three non-glioma patients contributing non-neoplastic brain tissue.

Overall study results and their limits: Very few CDR3 sequences were found to be shared between tissue and blood, and this scarcity was attributed to high CDR3 diversity and limited sampling. Group comparisons were based on small numbers of patients: three non-neoplastic, three low-grade glioma and eight or nine glioblastoma patients. In non-neoplastic patients, VJ-independent divergence between tissue and blood fell below expectation, whereas in all gliomas, and especially in low-grade gliomas, the divergence rose above expectation.

The CDR3 contains 15 residues, cysteine and phenylalanine counted. Only the CDR3 region is kept as DNA, spanning 45 bases read in frame from base 1. The germline V gene encodes CDR1 SGHTA and CDR2 FQGNSA. TCR alpha and beta CDR3 regions were amplified with the iRepertoire nested amplicon-rescue multiplex PCR (arm-PCR) platform from RNA. The input for one-step reverse transcription and amplification was roughly 95-450 ng of either tissue mRNA or PBMC total RNA. Following bead purification, Illumina adapters were added by a secondary multiplex PCR, and libraries between 200 and 400 bp were gel-purified. Libraries carried internal 6-nucleotide barcodes used for demultiplexing. Sequencing of libraries was performed on an Illumina MiSeq with 2x220 or 2x250 nucleotide paired-end reads. The authors' pipeline ran thus. Paired reads were merged using FLASH 1.2.11 and were aligned to the GRCh37 human genome using BWA-MEM, after which TRA and TRB reads were extracted. V and J assignment used an IMGT-derived reference of cassette sequences and CDR3 motifs that included pseudogenes. Reads were translated in three frames, and productive CDR3s were defined as those with a C...FGXG motif and no stop codons. A clonotype was defined as a unique combination of a V-J cassette pair and a CDR3 amino acid sequence. Hamming distance filtering was applied to reads, with thresholds set by the sequence error rate of each sample in mapped regions. TCRdb trimmed public reads at Q25 via fastp, called clones via MiXCR and kept in-frame beta chains. Records with the same CDR3 protein are collapsed into one entry carrying the most frequent genes and DNA. TCRdb's processing, not the study's, gives the V and J calls here. Across this sample there are about 180,000 distinct CDR3 sequences, with around 42% seen only once. The ten largest clones represent roughly 5.2% of the sample.

The receptor chain draws on TRBV7-2 and TRBJ2-5, and 9 junction bases match TRBD1. The receptor comes from a human donor with low-grade glioma or glioblastoma, undergoing nonglioma brain surgery, or in good health (not recorded which). Material: glioma tissue, nonneoplastic brain tissue, or PBMCs (not recorded which). For the CDR3, the sequence is CASSSQTGGQGTQYF. The nucleotide sequence reads as follows: TGTGCCAGCAGCTCCCAGACAGGGGGGCAAGGGACCCAGTACTTC.